This entry describes one TCR beta chain. Clones were read by immunoSEQ multiplex PCR, and TCRdb kept only the in-frame ones, dropping some. In the table there are 150,000 or so clones, about 85% of which are singletons. The data are from a study of blood T cell repertoires in COVID-19. For the study at large: Sources were T cells, B-cell-depleted T cells, or PBMCs; the material itself was cDNA or gDNA.

Study members were between roughly 18 and 90 years old and lived in around 24 US regions. Participants' own reports of clinical history determined their cohort assignment. Within 2 weeks before study entry, exposed participants met a COVID-19 case. Germline values: CDR1 MNHEY, CDR2 SMNVEV (reference sequence). V gave up 4 bases and J gave up 4 bases, with 11 bases separating them. The CDR3 is made up of 14 amino acids. The clonotype originates from a woman aged 40 to 50 who had been exposed to COVID-19. What was sequenced was PBMCs or T cells enriched from blood (not recorded which). The rearrangement joins TRBV27 to TRBJ1-5, with TRBD1 as a possible D gene (6 bases). This CDR3 reads CASSWKQGNQPQHF. The CDR3 DNA is TGTGCCAGCAGTTGGAAACAGGGTAATCAGCCCCAGCATTTT.